The 2 T cell receptor beta chains below all came from one sample that was sequenced in a study of T cells expressing NK-cell markers. Following a re-call of the 5' RACE reads, TCRdb has one entry per CDR3 protein and lacks DNA. Its table lists over 350,000 distinct CDR3 sequences. Sample: blood T cells: a sorted CD56 or NKG2C T cell subset, CD4+ or CD8+ T cells, or bulk PBMC T cells (not recorded which). These receptors all come from a woman aged 50 to 65 in good health.

The rearrangement joins TRBV12-3 or TRBV12-4 to TRBJ2-3; TCRdb calls TRBD1, which cannot be checked without DNA. This CDR3 has 13 residues. The CDR3 region is CASGDRDTDTQYF.

The chain employs TRBV20-1 and TRBJ1-6. Germline V CDR1 and CDR2: DFQATT, SNEGSKA (reference sequence). CDR3 length: 12 residues. The CDR3 sequence: CSVGENNSPLHF.